The T cell receptor beta chain under discussion was sequenced for a study of metastatic and nonmetastatic thyroid tumors (dated by TCRdb to 2018 to 2020). At the level of the whole study: For patients with malignant and with benign thyroid disease, the researchers compared repertoires between peripheral blood samples and tumor or nodule tissue samples. Paper-wide results and their limitations: In both blood and tumor samples, TCR beta diversity was reported to be significantly higher in malignant tumors than in benign nodules.

Including the terminal cysteine and phenylalanine, the CDR3 comprises 16 residues. The retained sequence is limited to the CDR3, 48 bases, with the frame set at the first base. As encoded in the germline V gene, CDR1 is MNHEY while CDR2 is SVGAGI. V sheds 5 bases and J sheds 2 bases, leaving 19 bases between their ends. This clone was detected a few times. Which antigen it targets is not known. Nothing much larger sits one base from this clone, and base qualities are not available. Library method: PCR. Sequencing was performed on an Illumina HiSeq 4000. High-throughput sequencing was used to profile the TCR beta-chain CDR3 region of every patient. The original methods were these. Drawing on CDR3 differences between clinicopathological groups, the researchers built a classifier meant to tell apart patients with distant-metastatic papillary thyroid cancer. The Shannon index was used to measure repertoire diversity, and the Morisita-Horn index was used to measure how similar tumor and blood repertoires were. In TCRdb, the public reads were trimmed at Q25 with fastp and aligned with MiXCR, with productive beta chains retained. It is TCRdb's table, rather than the study itself, that gives the V and J calls and clone size. This sample is represented by some 31,000 clones; 3.5% to 5% of them were singletons. The ten largest clonotypes hold about 21% of the sample.

None of the patients had been given any treatment before thyroid surgery. Using T-cell receptor beta sequencing, the study looked back at clinical samples from patients collected from about 2011 to 2018. Sequenced input: blood. The V and J segments used are TRBV6-5 and TRBJ2-7; the D gene remains uncertain. This clonotype was sampled from a female donor with papillary thyroid cancer or a benign thyroid nodule (not recorded which). Some clones in this sample may be carry-over from other donors' samples. The DNA is TGTGCCAGCAGTACTACTATCGGGCCAACTGCCTACGAGCAGTACTTC. This sequence encodes CASSTTIGPTAYEQYF.